Following are 20 T cell receptor beta chains from one sample sequenced in a study of a mutant IDH1 vaccine in newly diagnosed glioma. Time point of the sample: week 47, end of study. All doses held 300 ug of mutant IDH1 20-mer peptide, with topical imiquimod. Method: immunoSEQ multiplex PCR; TCRdb's copy keeps in-frame clones and lacks some. The profile shows around 23,000 clones, roughly 84% of them singletons. These receptors have no known antigen. The specimen comprised PBMCs, sampled from a glioma patient whose treatment included an IDH1 peptide vaccine. These receptors were taken from a man aged 40-49 years with glioma.

The chain joins TRBV5-6 to TRBJ1-3; D uncertain. The CDR3 totals 13 residues. From germline, CDR1 is SGHDT and CDR2 YYEEEE. V was cut by 3 bases and J by 0 bases, with 4 bases left in between. CDR3 bases: TGTGCCAGCAGCTCTTTCTCTGGAAACACCATATATTTT. Translated, it gives CASSSFSGNTIYF. Based on the CDR3 plus reference TRBV5-6 and TRBJ1-3, the full variable domain is DAGVTQSPTHLIKTRGQQVTLRCSPKSGHDTVSWYQQALGQGPQFIFQYYEEEERQRGNFPDRFSGHQFPNYSSELNVNALLLGDSALYLCASSSFSGNTIYFGEGSWLTVV.

This chain links TRBV15 with TRBJ1-5; TRBD1 might be the D (5 bases). This CDR3 contains 13 residues. CDR1 LNHNV and CDR2 YYDKDF come from the germline V gene (reference sequence). V lost 1 base, J lost 7 bases, and 8 bases lay in between. CDR3 bases: TGTGCCACCAGCAGAGTCGGACAACAGCCCCAGCATTTT. Translated, it gives CATSRVGQQPQHF.

The CDR3 nucleotides read TGTGCCAGCCGCGATCGGGGGAAAGGCACAGATACGCAGTATTTT. As protein: CASRDRGKGTDTQYF. V is TRBV6-5 and J is TRBJ2-3; perhaps TRBD2 as D (6 bases). V was cut by 8 bases and J by 1 base, with 16 bases left in between. The CDR3 is made up of 15 amino acids. Germline V gene data show CDR1 as MNHEY and CDR2 as SVGAGI.

This clone was seen only a few times. The rearrangement joins TRBV18 to TRBJ2-7; 10 bases fit TRBD1. Germline-derived CDR1 and CDR2 are KGHSH and LQKENI. The J segment lost 4 bases and the V segment lost 4 bases, leaving 1 base of the junction unmatched. This CDR3 region has 13 residues. The CDR3 DNA reads as TGTGCCAGCTCACGACAGGGGGCTTACGAGCAGTACTTC. Its translation is CASSRQGAYEQYF.

The rearrangement links TRBV7-2 to TRBJ2-7; D unresolved. This CDR3 spans 14 amino acids. CDR1 and CDR2 (germline): SGHTA, FQGNSA. Trimming took 1 base from V and 1 from J, leaving 8 bases between them. The CDR3 loop reads CASSLVISSYEQYF. CDR3 DNA: TGTGCCAGCAGCTTAGTGATTAGTTCCTACGAGCAGTACTTC. Together with reference TRBV7-2 and TRBJ2-7, the CDR3 gives the full variable domain: GAGVSQSPSNKVTEKGKDVELRCDPISGHTALYWYRQSLGQGLEFLIYFQGNSAPDKSGLPSDRFSAERTGGSVSTLTIQRTQQEDSAVYLCASSLVISSYEQYFGPGTRLTVT.

This clone was observed once. The chain combines TRBV6-5 with TRBJ2-2; no definite D call. CDR1 and CDR2 from the germline V gene are MNHEY and SVGAGI. Between the trimmed V and J ends, which lost 5 bases and 1 base, there was a span of 8 bases. The CDR3 runs 14 residues. CDR3 residues: CASSTGLNTGELFF. In DNA, the CDR3 is TGTGCCAGCAGTACGGGTCTGAACACCGGGGAGCTGTTTTTT.

CDR3 sequence (DNA): TGTGCCAGCAGCTCACCGGGGGGGGGCCACTATGGCTACACCTTC. Protein sequence: CASSSPGGGHYGYTF. V is TRBV11-2 and J is TRBJ1-2; perhaps TRBD1 as D (6 bases). Trimming removed 4 bases at V and 3 bases at J, with 15 bases between. There are 15 residues in the CDR3. The germline V gene has CDR1 SGHAT and CDR2 FQNNGV.

This chain uses TRBV27 with TRBJ1-1; D perhaps matches TRBD1 (5 bases). The germline V and J ends were trimmed by 6 bases and 4 bases, with 12 bases remaining between them. The V gene's germline CDR1 is MNHEY and CDR2 SMNVEV (reference sequence). This CDR3 region has 13 residues. CDR3 region: CASSTGDRTEAFF. CDR3 bases: TGTGCCAGCAGCACGGGGGATCGCACTGAAGCTTTCTTT.

The chain is built from TRBV5-1 and TRBJ2-1, with 7 bases lining up with TRBD2. Germline V gene sequence: CDR1 SGHRS, CDR2 YFSETQ. Losses at the gene ends were 0 bases for V and 4 bases for J; bases not matched to a gene: 7. The CDR3 is 16 amino acids. DNA for the CDR3: TGCGCCAGCAGCTTGGAGCCCCACGGGGGGTACAATGAGCAGTTCTTC. Encoded protein: CASSLEPHGGYNEQFF.

The chain couples TRBV5-1 to TRBJ2-5; 7 nucleotides align to TRBD2. Per germline, CDR1 SGHRS and CDR2 YFSETQ. Trimming cost V 4 bases and J 7 bases; bases outside gene matches: 16. CDR3 length equals 16 residues. The CDR3 is CASSPGGGANIGTQYF. Written as DNA, the CDR3 is TGCGCCAGCAGCCCCGGGGGAGGGGCAAATATCGGGACCCAGTACTTC. The whole variable domain, filled in from reference TRBV5-1 and TRBJ2-5, reads KAGVTQTPRYLIKTRGQQVTLSCSPISGHRSVSWYQQTPGQGLQFLFEYFSETQRNKGNFPGRFSGRQFSNSRSEMNVSTLELGDSALYLCASSPGGGANIGTQYFGPGTRLLVL.

This clone has just one count. The chain links TRBV2 to TRBJ1-3, with D perhaps matching TRBD1 (5 bases). The germline CDR1 and CDR2 sequences are SNHLY and FYNNEI. This CDR3 contains 15 residues. V was trimmed by 2 bases and J by 0 bases, leaving 8 bases between them. This chain's CDR3 is CASSELGGSGNTIYF. DNA of the CDR3: TGTGCCAGCAGTGAATTGGGGGGCTCTGGAAACACCATATATTTT.

This rearrangement joins TRBV2 to TRBJ2-7, with a tentative D call TRBD1 (5 bases). The germline gives CDR1 SNHLY, CDR2 FYNNEI. The CDR3 spans 11 residues. Between the trimmed V and J ends, which lost 8 bases and 3 bases, there was a span of 8 bases. The CDR3: CASRQSYEQYF. Written as DNA, the CDR3 is TGTGCCAGCCGACAGAGCTACGAGCAGTACTTC. The whole variable domain, filled in from reference TRBV2 and TRBJ2-7, reads EPEVTQTPSHQVTQMGQEVILRCVPISNHLYFYWYRQILGQKVEFLVSFYNNEISEKSEIFDDQFSVERPDGSNFTLKIRSTKLEDSAMYFCASRQSYEQYFGPGTRLTVT.

This rearrangement joins TRBV5-1 to TRBJ2-7; 8 nucleotides agree with TRBD2. Germline trimming cut 0 bases from V and 3 bases from J; bases unmatched to any gene: 8. Germline V gene lookup returns CDR1 SGHRS and CDR2 YFSETQ. This CDR3 has 16 residues. The CDR3 coding sequence is TGCGCCAGCAGCTTGGATTCCAGCGGGAGTATCTACGAGCAGTACTTC. This codes for CASSLDSSGSIYEQYF.

About this clone itself: At one of its ends the junction is not consistent with the germline gene, which may arise from a read error. The J gene is TRBJ2-2, the V gene TRBV7-7; 9 bases match TRBD2. CDR1 and CDR2 from the germline V gene are SSHAT and FNYEAQ (reference sequence). CDR3 length: 15 residues. In nucleotides, the CDR3 is TGTGCTAGCAGCTTGACTAGCGGTAAAGCCGGGGAGCTGTTTTTT. Its protein product is CASSLTSGKAGELFF.

V gene TRBV7-9 combines with J gene TRBJ2-5; 7 bases are shared with TRBD2. V lost 3 bases to trimming and J lost 2 bases; unmatched junction nucleotides: 6. The CDR3 has 15 amino acids. CDR1 is SEHNR and CDR2 is FQNEAQ in the germline V gene (reference sequence). CDR3 in amino acids: CASSFRGVIQETQYF. As DNA, the CDR3 is TGTGCCAGCAGCTTCCGGGGGGTTATACAAGAGACCCAGTACTTC.

This chain links TRBV5-1 with TRBJ2-1; TRBD2 matches at 12 bases. V lost 2 bases, J lost 7 bases, and 4 bases stayed unmatched. CDR3 length: 15 residues. Germline V lookup: CDR1 SGHRS, CDR2 YFSETQ. CDR3 region: CASSLLAGGGNEQFF. In DNA, the CDR3 is TGCGCCAGCAGCTTACTAGCGGGAGGAGGGAATGAGCAGTTCTTC.

V is TRBV19 and J is TRBJ2-3; a weak D match, TRBD1 (6 bases). Germline assignment: CDR1 LNHDA and CDR2 SQIVND (reference sequence). The CDR3 is made up of 20 amino acids. The V gene lost 5 bases and the J gene lost 3 bases, with 30 bases spanning the gap. CDR3 nucleotides: TGTGCCAGTAGTGCGAAAGAGTATGCGAAGGCAGGGGTGGTGACAGATACGCAGTATTTT. This encodes CASSAKEYAKAGVVTDTQYF.

This chain connects TRBV15 to TRBJ1-4; TRBD1 aligns across 9 bases. V lost 3 bases, J lost 7 bases, and 6 bases stayed unmatched. The CDR3 length is 15 residues. Looked up from germline, CDR1 is LNHNV and CDR2 is YYDKDF (reference sequence). CDR3 residues: CATSRGQGGGEKLFF. CDR3 bases: TGTGCCACCAGCAGGGGACAGGGAGGCGGTGAAAAACTGTTTTTT.

This chain joins TRBV5-1 and TRBJ2-5, with 7 bases matching TRBD2. CDR1 SGHRS and CDR2 YFSETQ come from the germline V gene. The CDR3 is 15 residues long. J gave up 5 bases and V 0 bases, and 7 bases lay outside the gene matches. CDR3: CASSLVGEGRETQYF. The CDR3 nucleotides are TGCGCCAGCAGCTTGGTAGGGGAGGGCCGGGAGACCCAGTACTTC.

The CDR3 is CASSTGQGASETQYF. CDR3 coding DNA: TGTGCCAGCAGCACCGGACAGGGGGCCTCAGAGACCCAGTACTTC. V gene TRBV9 combines with J gene TRBJ2-5, with 11 nucleotides matching TRBD1. This CDR3 is built from 15 residues. Germline trimming cut 4 bases from V and 4 bases from J; bases unmatched to any gene: 6. Germline V gives CDR1 SGDLS, CDR2 YYNGEE.